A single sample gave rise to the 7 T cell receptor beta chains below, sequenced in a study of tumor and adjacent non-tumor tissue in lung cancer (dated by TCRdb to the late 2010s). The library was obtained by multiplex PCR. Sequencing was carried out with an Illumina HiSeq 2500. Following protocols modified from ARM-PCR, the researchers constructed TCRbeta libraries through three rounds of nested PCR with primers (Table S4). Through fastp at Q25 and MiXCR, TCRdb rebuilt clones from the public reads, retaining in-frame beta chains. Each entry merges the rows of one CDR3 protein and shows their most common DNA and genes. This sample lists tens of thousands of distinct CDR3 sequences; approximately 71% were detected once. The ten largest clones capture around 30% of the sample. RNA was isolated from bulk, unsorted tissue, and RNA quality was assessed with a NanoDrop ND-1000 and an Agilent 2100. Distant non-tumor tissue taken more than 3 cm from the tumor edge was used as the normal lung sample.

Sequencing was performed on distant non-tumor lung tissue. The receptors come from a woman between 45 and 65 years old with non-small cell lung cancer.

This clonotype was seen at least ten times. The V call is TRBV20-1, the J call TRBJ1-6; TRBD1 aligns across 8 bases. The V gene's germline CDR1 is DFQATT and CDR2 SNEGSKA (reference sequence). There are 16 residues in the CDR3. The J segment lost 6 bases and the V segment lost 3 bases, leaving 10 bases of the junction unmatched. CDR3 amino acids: CSAREGTGSPNSPLHF. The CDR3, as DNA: TGCAGTGCTAGGGAAGGGACAGGATCACCTAATTCACCCCTCCACTTT.

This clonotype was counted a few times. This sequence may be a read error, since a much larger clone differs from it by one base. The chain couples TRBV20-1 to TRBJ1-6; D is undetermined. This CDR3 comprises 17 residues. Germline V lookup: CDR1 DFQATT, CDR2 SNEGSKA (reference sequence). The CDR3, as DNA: TGCAGTGCCCTAGATCGTTCGGGGAGCTCCTATAATCCACCCCTCCACTTT. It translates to CSALDRSGSSYNPPLHF.

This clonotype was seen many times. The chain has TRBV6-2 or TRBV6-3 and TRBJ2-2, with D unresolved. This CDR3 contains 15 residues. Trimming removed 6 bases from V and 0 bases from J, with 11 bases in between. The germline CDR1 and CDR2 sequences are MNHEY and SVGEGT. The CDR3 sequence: CASSPPPSNTGELFF. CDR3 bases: TGTGCCAGCAGCCCCCCACCTTCGAACACCGGGGAGCTGTTTTTT.

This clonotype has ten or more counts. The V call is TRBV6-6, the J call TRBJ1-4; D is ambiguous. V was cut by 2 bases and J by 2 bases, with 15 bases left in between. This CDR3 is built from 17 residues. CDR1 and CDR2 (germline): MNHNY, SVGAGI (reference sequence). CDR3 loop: CASSYGYTAGTNEKLFF. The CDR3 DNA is TGTGCCAGCAGTTACGGGTATACAGCGGGGACTAATGAAAAACTGTTTTTT.

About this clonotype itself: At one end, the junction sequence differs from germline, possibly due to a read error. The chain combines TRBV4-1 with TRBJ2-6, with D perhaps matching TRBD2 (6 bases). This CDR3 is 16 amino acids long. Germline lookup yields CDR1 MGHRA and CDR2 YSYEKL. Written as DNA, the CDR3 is TGCGCCAGCAGCCAGACTAGTGGCTCTGGGGTCAACGTCCTGACTTTC. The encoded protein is CASSQTSGSGVNVLTF.

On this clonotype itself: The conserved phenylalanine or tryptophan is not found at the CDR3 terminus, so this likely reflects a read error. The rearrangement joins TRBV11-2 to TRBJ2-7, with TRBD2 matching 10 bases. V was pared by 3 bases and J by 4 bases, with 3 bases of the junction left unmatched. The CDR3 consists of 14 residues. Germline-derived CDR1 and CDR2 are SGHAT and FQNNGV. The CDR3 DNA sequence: TGTGCCAGCAGCTTGCTAGCGGGAGAGTACGAGCAGTACCTC. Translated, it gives CASSLLAGEYEQYL.

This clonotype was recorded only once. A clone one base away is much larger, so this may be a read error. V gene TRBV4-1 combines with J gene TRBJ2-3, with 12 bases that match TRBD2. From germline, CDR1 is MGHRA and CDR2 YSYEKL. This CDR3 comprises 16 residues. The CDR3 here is CASSQSLAGGTYTQYF. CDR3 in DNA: TGCGCCAGCAGCCAATCACTAGCGGGAGGCACATATACGCAGTATTTT.